This T cell receptor beta chain was profiled in a study of CD4 T cells in relation to SARS-CoV-2 and coronaviruses. The wider study: ViraFEST: approximately nine-day antigen culture of PBMCs, then TCR beta CDR3 sequencing. Convalescent patients had median age roughly 38 years, range 21 to 72.

Notes on the study in general: About 64% of donors had memory CD4+ clonotypes crossrecognizing SARS-CoV-2 and common cold coronavirus spike.

Comments on this clone: Antigen: not known.

The data were produced by immunoSEQ multiplex PCR, yet TCRdb's version contains in-frame clones alone and is incomplete. The data show about 43,000 clones, approximately 80% seen once. Sequenced: naive CD4+ T cells from PBMCs, cultured in vitro. The subset denotes: naive CD4+ T cells isolated by negative enrichment. The TCR sequence derives from an adult with COVID-19.

CDR3 DNA sequence: TGTGCCAGCAGTCTAGGATTAAGGGAGACCCAGTACTTC. Translation: CASSLGLRETQYF. The rearrangement uses TRBV12-3 or TRBV12-4 and TRBJ2-5; unclear D gene. The CDR3 totals 13 residues. V lost 5 bases, J lost 5 bases, and 12 bases lay in between.